The present TCR beta chain was sequenced within a study of T-cell memory formation after mild COVID-19. The germline V and J ends were trimmed by 0 bases and 0 bases, with 9 bases remaining between them. The germline gives CDR1 SGHAT, CDR2 FQNNGV. This CDR3 spans 15 amino acids. Comments on this clonotype: The antigen is undetermined.

Study-level findings and limits: The main location of contracting CD4+ clones was CM and EM, and that of contracting CD8+ clones was EMRA. Contracting clones from day 15 to 85 had balanced CD4/CD8; later expanders favoured CD4+.

TCRdb reprocessed the 5' RACE reads via MiXCR and lists one record per CDR3 protein. The sample contains approximately 100,000 distinct CDR3 sequences, around 12% of which appear only once. The sample was PBMCs or a T cell subset sorted from them (not recorded which). The TCR comes from an adult woman who had mild COVID-19 (a few samples of this study predate the infection). Cell type and time point are not known. V usage is TRBV11-2 and J usage is TRBJ2-7, with D possibly matching TRBD2 (5 bases). CDR3 sequence (DNA): TGTGCCAGCAGCTTAGACACGGGGAGCTCCTACGAGCAGTACTTC. Its protein product is CASSLDTGSSYEQYF.